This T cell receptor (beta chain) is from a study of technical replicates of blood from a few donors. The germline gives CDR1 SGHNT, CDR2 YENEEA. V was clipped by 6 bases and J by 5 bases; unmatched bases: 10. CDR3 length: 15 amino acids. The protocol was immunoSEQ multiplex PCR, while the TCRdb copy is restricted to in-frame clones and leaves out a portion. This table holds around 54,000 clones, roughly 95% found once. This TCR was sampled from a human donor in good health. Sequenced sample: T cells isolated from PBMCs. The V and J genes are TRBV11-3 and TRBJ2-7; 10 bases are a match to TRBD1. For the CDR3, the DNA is TGTGCCAGCAGTTACCCGGACAGGGGGAAGAACGAGCAGTACTTC. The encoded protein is CASSYPDRGKNEQYF. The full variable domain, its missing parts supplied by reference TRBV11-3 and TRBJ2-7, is EAGVVQSPRYKIIEKKQPVAFWCNPISGHNTLYWYLQNLGQGPELLIRYENEEAVDDSQLPKDRFSAERLKGVDSTLKIQPAELGDSAVYLCASSYPDRGKNEQYFGPGTRLTVT.